This TCR beta chain was retrieved from a study of shared clonotypes between healthy human individuals. Germline loops: CDR1 MNHEY, CDR2 SMNVEV (reference sequence). The CDR3 length is 14 residues. Trimming cost V 2 bases and J 6 bases, with 12 bases left between them. Profiled with immunoSEQ multiplex PCR; TCRdb holds only in-frame clones, not every one. The sample has 2 million to 2.5 million clones; approximately 95% are singletons. The genes are TRBV27 and TRBJ2-3; D gene ambiguous. The receptor's source is a man younger than 35 in good health. Some clones in this sample may be carry-over from other donors' samples. The sample consisted of naive CD4+ T cells from PBMCs. Subset defined: CD45RA+ positively selected. The CDR3 nucleotides read TGTGCCAGCAGTTTAACGAGGACGCGGGATACGCAGTATTTT. The encoded protein is CASSLTRTRDTQYF.